These T cell receptor beta chains were read from a single sample in a study of cytomegalovirus exposure and HLA in healthy donors. Profiling relied on immunoSEQ multiplex PCR, and the TCRdb table lists in-frame clones only, not all of them. Of under 150,000 clones in the sample, about 85% were seen once. Input material: PBMCs. The receptors come from a boy between 5 and 17 years old in good health and CMV-seronegative. CDR3s include the opening cysteine and the closing phenylalanine or tryptophan. Each record gives: D gene, J gene, V gene, clone size, CDR3 DNA, CDR3 protein. The D gene is left open where the match is weak. Clone size is given for some rows only: seen once, a few or many times, or a class if the clone is expanded.

TRBD1,TRBJ1-5,TRBV7-2,.,TGTGCCAGCAGCTCGTGGACAGGGGCTAGCAATCAGCCCCAGCATTTT,CASSSWTGASNQPQHF
TRBD2,TRBJ2-5,TRBV11-1,.,TGTGCCAGCAGCCGCCCGGGACTAGCGGCGAAAGAGACCCAGTACTTC,CASSRPGLAAKETQYF
TRBD1,TRBJ1-1,TRBV6-5,few,TGTGCCAGCAGTCGTCCCGGGACAGTGAACACTGAAGCTTTCTTT,CASSRPGTVNTEAFF
TRBD2,TRBJ2-1,TRBV29-1,.,TGCAGCGCTGAGGGGCGGGAGGGCCTGGATGAGCAGTTCTTC,CSAEGREGLDEQFF
.,TRBJ2-7,TRBV19,.,TGTGCCAGTAGTGTTCGGGGGTTGACTTACGAGCAGTACTTC,CASSVRGLTYEQYF
.,TRBJ1-1,TRBV4-3,few,TGCGCCAGCAGCCAAAACAGGGTTACTGAAGCTTTCTTT,CASSQNRVTEAFF
TRBD2,TRBJ2-2,TRBV4-3,.,TGCGCCAGCAGCCAAGAGACTAGCAGCTATGTCGGGGAGCTGTTTTTT,CASSQETSSYVGELFF
TRBD1,TRBJ1-2,TRBV9,.,TGTGCCAGCCAGGGGGCGTGGGGCTACACCTTC,CASQGAWGYTF
TRBD2,TRBJ2-2,TRBV6-1,.,TGTGCCAGCAGTGGACTAGCGGGAGGCCGAAGCGGGGAGCTGTTTTTT,CASSGLAGGRSGELFF
TRBD1,TRBJ2-5,TRBV9,.,TGTGCCAGCAGCCAAACAACAGGGGACCAAGAGACCCAGTACTTC,CASSQTTGDQETQYF
TRBD1,TRBJ1-1,TRBV27,few,TGTGCCAGCAGTTTATGGACCGGGACAGTGAACACTGAAGCTTTCTTT,CASSLWTGTVNTEAFF
.,TRBJ2-7,TRBV5-1,.,TGCGCCAGCAGCATAGAAGGGGGGGTAGGGGAGCAGTACTTC,CASSIEGGVGEQYF
TRBD2,TRBJ2-2,TRBV7-3,.,TGTGCCAGCAGCTTAATCGGGGGGGCCGGGGAGCTGTTTTTT,CASSLIGGAGELFF
.,TRBJ2-2,TRBV6-5,.,TGTGCCAGCAGTTACCGTTACGGGGAGCTGTTTTTT,CASSYRYGELFF
.,TRBJ1-4,TRBV2,.,TGTGCCAGCACCTGGGGGGCAACTAATGAAAAACTGTTTTTT,CASTWGATNEKLFF
TRBD2,TRBJ2-1,TRBV5-3,.,TGTGCCAGAAGCCCGGGCAGGACTAGCGCTTACAATGAGCAGTTCTTC,CARSPGRTSAYNEQFF
TRBD1,TRBJ1-5,TRBV29-1,few,TGCAGCGTGGGACAGAATAGCAATCAGCCCCAGCATTTT,CSVGQNSNQPQHF
.,TRBJ1-2,TRBV21-1,.,TGTGCCAGCGCGTCCCTCGGCTATGGCTACACCTTC,CASASLGYGYTF
.,TRBJ2-7,TRBV5-6,.,TGTGCCAGCAGCTCCGCCTACGAGCAGTACTTC,CASSSAYEQYF
.,TRBJ2-6,TRBV4-1,.,TGCGCCAGCAGCCAAGACAGGGGTGGGGCCAACGTCCTGACTTTC,CASSQDRGGANVLTF
.,TRBJ1-1,TRBV28,.,TGTGCCAGCAGTTTATGGGACGTGGGGGCCCTGAACACTGAAGCTTTCTTT,CASSLWDVGALNTEAFF
.,TRBJ2-5,TRBV5-1,.,TGCGCCAGCAGCTTGGGTGGAGGGGAGACCCAGTACTTC,CASSLGGGETQYF
TRBD1,TRBJ1-2,TRBV10-3,.,TGTGCCACGAACCCGACAGGGACGGGGGATGGCTACACCTTC,CATNPTGTGDGYTF
.,TRBJ2-5,TRBV2,.,TGTGCCAGCGGAGGGGGCGGGGGGGAGACCCAGTACTTC,CASGGGGGETQYF
TRBD2,TRBJ2-3,TRBV9,.,TGTGCCAGCAGCGTAGAGTTTAGTAGCGGGGGTAGCACAGATACGCAGTATTTT,CASSVEFSSGGSTDTQYF
.,TRBJ2-7,TRBV10-1,few,TGCGCCAGCAGTGCAGGGGTAAAATACGAGCAGTACTTC,CASSAGVKYEQYF